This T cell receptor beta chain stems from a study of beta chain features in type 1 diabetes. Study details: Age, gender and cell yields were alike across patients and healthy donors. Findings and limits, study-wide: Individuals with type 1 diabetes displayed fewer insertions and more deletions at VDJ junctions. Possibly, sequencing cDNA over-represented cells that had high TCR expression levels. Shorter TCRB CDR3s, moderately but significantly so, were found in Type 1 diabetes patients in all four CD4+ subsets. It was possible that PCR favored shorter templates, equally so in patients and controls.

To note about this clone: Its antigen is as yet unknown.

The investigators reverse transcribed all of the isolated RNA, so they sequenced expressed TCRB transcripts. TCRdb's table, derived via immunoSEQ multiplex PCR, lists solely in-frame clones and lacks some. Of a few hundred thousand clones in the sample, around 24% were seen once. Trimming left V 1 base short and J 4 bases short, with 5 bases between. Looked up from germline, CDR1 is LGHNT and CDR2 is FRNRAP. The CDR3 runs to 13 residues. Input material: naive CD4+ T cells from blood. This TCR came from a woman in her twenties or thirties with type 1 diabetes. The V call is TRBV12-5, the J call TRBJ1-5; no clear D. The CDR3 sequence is CASGLAENQPQHF. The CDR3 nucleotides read TGTGCTAGTGGTTTGGCTGAGAATCAGCCCCAGCATTTT. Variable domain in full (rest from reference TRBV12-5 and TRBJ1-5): DARVTQTPRHKVTEMGQEVTMRCQPILGHNTVFWYRQTMMQGLELLAYFRNRAPLDDSGMPKDRFSAEMPDATLATLKIQPSEPRDSAVYFCASGLAENQPQHFGDGTRLSIL.